Shown below are 32 T cell receptor beta chains from a single sample sequenced in a study of blood T cell repertoires in COVID-19. This table comes from immunoSEQ multiplex PCR, and its TCRdb copy is limited to in-frame clones, with some not included. Seen here are hundreds of thousands of clones, roughly four fifths observed once, and the top ten hold approximately 4.9%. Sequenced sample: PBMCs or T cells enriched from blood (not recorded which). The receptor source for this set is a woman aged 50 to 60 who had been exposed to COVID-19.

J is TRBJ2-1 and V is TRBV20-1; no reliable D call. The CDR3 has 15 residues. Per germline, CDR1 DFQATT and CDR2 SNEGSKA (reference sequence). V was cut by 3 bases and J by 0 bases, with 12 bases left in between. In DNA form, the CDR3 reads TGCAGTGCTAGTGGTCGGGTAAGCTCCTACAATGAGCAGTTCTTC. Its protein is CSASGRVSSYNEQFF.

The CDR3 DNA follows: TGTGCCAGCAGCTTAGGGAGGACAGGCCGAACGACCGGGGAGCTGTTTTTT. Residues: CASSLGRTGRTTGELFF. This chain connects TRBV7-2 to TRBJ2-2; 7 nucleotides line up with TRBD1. Germline-derived CDR1 and CDR2 are SGHTA and FQGNSA. Trimming took 1 base from V and 5 from J; bases not matched to a gene: 10. CDR3 length: 17 residues.

The rearrangement links TRBV15 to TRBJ2-5; possibly TRBD1 for D (6 bases). This CDR3 has 12 residues. Trimming left V 2 bases short and J 7 bases short, with 8 bases between. Germline values: CDR1 LNHNV, CDR2 YYDKDF (reference sequence). CDR3 residues: CATSRRGGTQYF. For the CDR3, the DNA is TGTGCCACCAGCAGACGAGGGGGGACCCAGTACTTC.

The chain couples TRBV6-4 to TRBJ1-6; tentatively, D is TRBD1 (5 bases). The CDR3 runs to 14 residues. In germline, CDR1 is MRHNA, CDR2 SNTAGT. Deletions cut 3 bases from V and 9 bases from J, with 12 bases between. The DNA for the CDR3 is TGTGCCAGCAGTGAAGCCGGGGGAAGTTCACCCCTCCACTTT. Protein product: CASSEAGGSSPLHF.

The chain carries TRBV6-6 and TRBJ1-1, with 7 nucleotides matching TRBD1. This CDR3 contains 14 residues. The germline V gene has CDR1 MNHNY and CDR2 SVGAGI (reference sequence). After removal of 5 bases from V and 1 base from J, the junction contained 4 bases not matched to a gene. DNA of the CDR3: TGTGCCAGCAGTACTCGGACAGGGAACACTGAAGCTTTCTTT. This gives the protein CASSTRTGNTEAFF.

The table lists this clone with a count of one. The CDR3 spells CASSSSTGNTGELFF. Written as DNA, the CDR3 is TGCGCCAGCAGCTCATCGACAGGCAACACCGGGGAGCTGTTTTTT. The chain has TRBV5-1 and TRBJ2-2; D perhaps matches TRBD1 (6 bases). This CDR3 has 15 amino acids. The V end lost 3 bases, the J end lost 2 bases, and 11 bases lay between the germline ends. CDR1 is SGHRS, CDR2 YFSETQ, per germline.

This clone was recorded once. The rearrangement links TRBV6-6 to TRBJ1-4; 8 bases agree with TRBD1. The CDR3 runs 18 residues. Germline V CDR1 and CDR2: MNHNY, SVGAGI (reference sequence). The V gene end was trimmed by 5 bases and the J gene end by 3 bases; junction bases not matched to a gene: 14. DNA for the CDR3: TGTGCCAGCAGTCGTCACTCAGGACAGGGACATTCTAATGAAAAACTGTTTTTT. Encoded protein: CASSRHSGQGHSNEKLFF.

The chain carries TRBV19 and TRBJ1-4; 7 bases are a match to TRBD1. CDR1 and CDR2 (germline): LNHDA, SQIVND (reference sequence). CDR3 length: 14 amino acids. J was trimmed by 4 bases and V by 2 bases; bases with no gene match: 1. The chain's CDR3 is CASSIQGVNEKLFF. The CDR3 DNA is TGTGCCAGTAGTATACAGGGGGTTAATGAAAAACTGTTTTTT.

V is TRBV13 and J is TRBJ1-2; TRBD1 is a possible D gene (6 bases). The CDR3 has 15 residues. Germline assignment: CDR1 PRHDT and CDR2 FYEKMQ (reference sequence). Trimming cost V 3 bases and J 3 bases, with 14 bases left between them. CDR3 DNA: TGTGCCAGCAGCTTCCCCCACAGGGATGACTATGGCTACACCTTC. As protein: CASSFPHRDDYGYTF.

J is TRBJ1-5 and V is TRBV7-2, with 8 bases fitting TRBD1. The V gene end was trimmed by 2 bases and the J gene end by 7 bases; junction bases not matched to a gene: 7. This CDR3 comprises 15 residues. Per the germline V gene, CDR1 is SGHTA and CDR2 is FQGNSA. This CDR3 reads CASSLQGADQQPQHF. The CDR3 nucleotides read TGTGCCAGCAGCTTACAGGGGGCAGATCAGCAGCCCCAGCATTTT.

The genes are TRBV29-1 and TRBJ1-1; 8 nucleotides align to TRBD1. Germline CDR1 reads SQVTM; CDR2 reads ANQGSEA. The CDR3 is made up of 12 amino acids. J gave up 7 bases and V 6 bases, and 7 bases lay outside the gene matches. CDR3 loop: CSVAGTGVEAFF. The CDR3 DNA sequence: TGCAGCGTGGCCGGGACAGGCGTTGAAGCTTTCTTT.

The genes are TRBV16 and TRBJ1-2, with 9 bases identical to TRBD1. This CDR3 is 17 amino acids long. Germline loops: CDR1 KGHSY, CDR2 FQNENV. Unmatched junction bases numbered 12, after V lost 0 bases and J lost 7 bases. The CDR3 reads CASSQSKPGQGGRGYTF. The CDR3 DNA follows: TGTGCCAGCAGCCAATCGAAACCGGGACAGGGAGGACGTGGCTACACCTTC.

The V and J genes are TRBV9 and TRBJ2-5, with no clear D. Germline V lookup: CDR1 SGDLS, CDR2 YYNGEE. V was pared by 2 bases and J by 3 bases, with 5 bases between. This CDR3 contains 12 residues. In DNA, the CDR3 is TGTGCCAGCAGCGTGAGCGAAGAGACCCAGTACTTC. Translated, it gives CASSVSEETQYF.

As DNA, the CDR3 is TGCGCCAGCAGCCAAGCCTGGACAGGGGCTGGAAACACCATATATTTT. Translated, it gives CASSQAWTGAGNTIYF. This chain links TRBV4-1 with TRBJ1-3; 9 positions agree with TRBD1. Germline-derived CDR1 and CDR2 are MGHRA and YSYEKL. J was trimmed by 2 bases and V by 1 base; bases with no gene match: 3. This CDR3 is 16 amino acids long.

This clone was recorded once. V and J are TRBV3-1 (or the pseudogene TRBV3-2) and TRBJ1-3, with 8 bases fitting TRBD1. With V trimmed by 2 bases and J by 4 bases, 4 bases remained unmatched. Germline V gene sequence: CDR1 LGHDT, CDR2 YNNKEL (reference sequence). This CDR3 spans 15 amino acids. CDR3 loop: CASSQLRTGGNTIYF. CDR3 in DNA: TGTGCCAGCAGCCAATTACGGACAGGGGGAAACACCATATATTTT.

The chain couples TRBV6-6 to TRBJ1-2, with D hard to call. The V and J ends lost 7 bases and 4 bases respectively, with 10 bases between them. CDR3 length equals 12 residues. Per the germline V gene, CDR1 is MNHNY and CDR2 is SVGAGI (reference sequence). The CDR3 loop is CASTTGSYGYTF. For the CDR3, the DNA is TGTGCCAGCACCACGGGGAGCTATGGCTACACCTTC.

The genes are TRBV13 and TRBJ1-1; unclear D gene. The CDR3 loop spans 12 amino acids. Germline V lookup: CDR1 PRHDT, CDR2 FYEKMQ (reference sequence). With 2 bases removed from V and 6 bases from J, the gap between germline ends came to 7 bases. The chain's CDR3 is CASSLFSAEAFF. In nucleotides, the CDR3 is TGTGCCAGCAGCTTATTCTCCGCTGAAGCTTTCTTT.

The chain has TRBV29-1 and TRBJ1-2, with a weak D call TRBD1 (5 bases). The V and J ends lost 2 bases and 6 bases respectively, with 16 bases between them. The CDR3 is 14 amino acids. Germline CDR1 reads SQVTM; CDR2 reads ANQGSEA. The CDR3 sequence is CSVERIGWGDGYTF. The CDR3 nucleotides are TGCAGCGTTGAAAGGATTGGTTGGGGGGATGGCTACACCTTC.

The chain carries TRBV14 and TRBJ1-1; D gene unclear. CDR3 length equals 13 residues. Trimming took off 3 bases at V and 4 bases at J, with 9 bases between the two ends. Germline V gene lookup returns CDR1 SGHDN and CDR2 FVKESK. In DNA, the CDR3 is TGTGCCAGCAGCCACGCGGGGAGCACTGAAGCTTTCTTT. This gives the protein CASSHAGSTEAFF.

This clone was counted a few times. This chain connects TRBV21-1 to TRBJ1-3; TRBD1 is taken as the D call from the table, unchecked against the DNA. TRBV21-1 is flagged as a pseudogene. This CDR3 contains 16 residues. CDR3 nucleotide sequence: TGTGCCGGACGATGTGCCCCCAGGGTTTCTGGAAACACCATATATTTT. Its translation is CAGRCAPRVSGNTIYF.

The V call is TRBV10-3, the J call TRBJ2-2, with a possible D match to TRBD1 (6 bases). Trimming removed 6 bases at V and 7 bases at J, with 18 bases between. CDR1 ENHRY and CDR2 SYGVKD come from the germline V gene. This CDR3 is built from 15 residues. The CDR3 here is CAIRPGQSLVGELFF. The CDR3 nucleotides are TGTGCCATCAGGCCCGGACAGTCTTTGGTCGGGGAGCTGTTTTTT.

J is TRBJ1-5 and V is TRBV15; 7 bases are shared with TRBD1. With V trimmed by 3 bases and J by 3 bases, 2 bases remained unmatched. The CDR3 extends over 14 amino acids. Germline V gene sequence: CDR1 LNHNV, CDR2 YYDKDF (reference sequence). The CDR3 DNA reads TGTGCCACCAGCAGTGACAGGGACAATCAGCCCCAGCATTTT. It is translated as CATSSDRDNQPQHF.

The rearrangement uses TRBV2 and TRBJ1-6; no reliable D call. The CDR3 runs to 14 residues. CDR1 SNHLY and CDR2 FYNNEI come from the germline V gene. V was shortened by 1 base and J by 11 bases, with 12 bases between the two germline ends. The CDR3 DNA reads as TGTGCCAGCAGTGAAGACGACCCCGCGGCACCCCTCCACTTT. Encoded protein: CASSEDDPAAPLHF.

V gene TRBV7-6 combines with J gene TRBJ1-1, with D possibly matching TRBD1 (5 bases). The V end lost 5 bases, the J end lost 11 bases, and 15 bases lay between the germline ends. The CDR3 extends over 12 amino acids. Germline loops: CDR1 SGHVS, CDR2 FNYEAQ. The CDR3 loop is CASSPQQPGAFF. CDR3 nucleotides: TGTGCCAGCAGCCCTCAACAGCCAGGGGCTTTCTTT.

The table lists this clone with a count of one. The chain couples TRBV10-2 to TRBJ2-3, with 7 nucleotides matching TRBD2. With 3 bases clipped from V and 3 bases from J, the junction kept 9 bases outside the gene matches. The CDR3 loop spans 16 amino acids. Germline loops: CDR1 WSHSY, CDR2 SAAADI. The CDR3 sequence: CASSEEAGENTDTQYF. For the CDR3, the DNA is TGCGCCAGCAGTGAAGAGGCGGGGGAGAATACAGATACGCAGTATTTT.

The chain carries TRBV13 and TRBJ2-4, with a possible D match to TRBD1 (6 bases). V lost 1 base to trimming and J lost 2 bases, with 9 bases between them. Germline V gene sequence: CDR1 PRHDT, CDR2 FYEKMQ (reference sequence). The CDR3 runs 15 residues. This CDR3 reads CASSLDRATKNIQYF. The CDR3 nucleotides are TGTGCCAGCAGCTTAGACAGGGCTACCAAAAACATTCAGTACTTC.

The gene calls are TRBV6-1 and TRBJ1-1; 7 bases fit TRBD1. This CDR3 spans 16 amino acids. Per germline, CDR1 MNHNS and CDR2 SASEGT. Trimming removed 3 bases from V and 0 bases from J; junction bases left unmatched: 7. The DNA for the CDR3 is TGTGCCAGCAGTGACCGGGGACAGTACATGAACACTGAAGCTTTCTTT. As protein: CASSDRGQYMNTEAFF.

This clone turned up a few times. The V call is TRBV5-1, the J call TRBJ2-7, with 7 bases aligning to TRBD1. The CDR3 contains 14 residues. V lost 2 bases to trimming and J lost 3 bases; unmatched junction nucleotides: 5. Germline CDR1 is SGHRS and CDR2 is YFSETQ. CDR3 sequence: CASSFDRAYYEQYF. The CDR3 nucleotides are TGCGCCAGCAGCTTTGACAGGGCTTACTACGAGCAGTACTTC.

The rearrangement joins TRBV5-1 to TRBJ1-4; D is undetermined. The germline gives CDR1 SGHRS, CDR2 YFSETQ. The CDR3 is 15 amino acids. The V and J ends lost 3 bases and 3 bases respectively, with 12 bases between them. The CDR3 coding sequence is TGCGCCAGCAGCTCTCGAGGGTATTCTAATGAAAAACTGTTTTTT. Its translation is CASSSRGYSNEKLFF. The full variable domain, its missing parts supplied by reference TRBV5-1 and TRBJ1-4, is KAGVTQTPRYLIKTRGQQVTLSCSPISGHRSVSWYQQTPGQGLQFLFEYFSETQRNKGNFPGRFSGRQFSNSRSEMNVSTLELGDSALYLCASSSRGYSNEKLFFGSGTQLSVL.

This chain joins TRBV30 and TRBJ2-3; the match to TRBD2 covers 10 bases. There are 18 residues in the CDR3. The V segment lost 0 bases and the J segment 1 base; nucleotides outside the gene matches: 10. Per germline, CDR1 GTSNPN and CDR2 SVGIG (reference sequence). The CDR3 reads CAWSVSSGGAYGTDTQYF. The CDR3 DNA is TGTGCCTGGAGTGTATCCAGCGGGGGGGCGTATGGCACAGATACGCAGTATTTT.

The chain carries TRBV12-3 or TRBV12-4 and TRBJ1-1, with D hard to call. V was trimmed by 7 bases and J by 7 bases, leaving 16 bases between them. The CDR3 loop spans 13 amino acids. CDR3 sequence (DNA): TGTGCCAGCACCGCGGGTCCAACTATTGAAGCTTTCTTT. The encoded protein is CASTAGPTIEAFF.

This chain links TRBV13 with TRBJ1-2, with D perhaps matching TRBD1 (5 bases). This CDR3 is 13 amino acids long. From germline, CDR1 is PRHDT and CDR2 FYEKMQ (reference sequence). Trimming shortened V by 1 base and J by 8 bases, and 11 bases separated the two germline ends. In DNA, the CDR3 is TGTGCCAGCAGCTTAGCAGGGATCGGCGGCTACACCTTC. Protein: CASSLAGIGGYTF.